The T cell receptor beta chain under discussion was sequenced for a study of cytomegalovirus exposure and HLA in healthy donors. Across the whole study: Among the 398 donors who were genotyped, over 70% fell in the genetic ancestry cluster that is associated with self-reported Caucasian donors. Findings and limits, study-wide: High specificity and sensitivity for cytomegalovirus status were reported for the classifier. Trimming of TCR beta V- and J-genes showed a link, identified in a later analysis, to a missense DCLRE1C variant.

Remarks on this clone: The antigen is undetermined.

Amplification used 60 Vbeta primers and 13 Jbeta primers. Measured with immunoSEQ multiplex PCR; TCRdb has only the in-frame clones, and not every one. The sample holds some 120,000 clones, roughly four fifths seen once. Per the germline V gene, CDR1 is SNHLY and CDR2 is FYNNEI. The CDR3 is 15 amino acids. V lost 4 bases to trimming and J lost 2 bases; unmatched junction nucleotides: 6. The rearrangement links TRBV2 to TRBJ2-5, with TRBD2 identical over 8 bases. Sequenced input: PBMCs. This receptor was identified in a middle-aged woman in good health and CMV-seropositive. The CDR3 DNA reads as TGTGCCAGCAGTGCGAATAGCGGGATTCAAGAGACCCAGTACTTC. Translated, it gives CASSANSGIQETQYF.